This TCR beta chain was identified during a study of a mutant IDH1 vaccine in newly diagnosed glioma. The time point was: week 23, last vaccination. With topical imiquimod, each dose of the vaccine consisted of 300 ug of mutant IDH1 20-mer peptide. Sequenced by immunoSEQ multiplex PCR; TCRdb stores in-frame clones only, minus some. This sample carries over 50,000 clones, roughly 84% of them seen once, and the ten largest clones take about an eighth. The CDR3 has 16 amino acids. Germline V gives CDR1 SGHNT, CDR2 YYREEE (reference sequence). V gave up 5 bases and J gave up 1 base; unmatched junction bases: 7. This clone was detected once. Its cognate antigen is unknown.

The chain uses TRBV5-4 and TRBJ2-2; TRBD2 agrees at 8 bases. This clonotype was sampled from a man aged 18 to 35 with glioma. The sample consisted of PBMCs, taken from a glioma patient whose treatment included an IDH1 peptide vaccine. CDR3 nucleotides: TGTGCCAGCAGAACTGCGGGGGGAGGGAACACCGGGGAGCTGTTTTTT. This codes for CASRTAGGGNTGELFF.